What follows are 20 T cell receptor beta chains derived from one specimen sequenced in a study of T-cell reconstitution after alpha-beta-depleted transplantation in children. As it was prepared, the TCRbeta library received unique molecular identifiers. TCRdb processed the PCR reads anew with MiXCR; each CDR3 protein has one entry. This sample has 700,000 to 950,000 distinct CDR3 sequences, with roughly 15% found just once. The specimen was PBMCs, mostly from graft donor cells, collected 360 days after TCRalphabeta/CD19-depleted stem cell transplant. The receptors here all came from a male patient between 10 and 17 years old who had a stem cell transplant for acute lymphoblastic leukemia, so the T cells may come from the graft donor.

This clonotype came up once. One junction end disagrees with the germline gene, perhaps due to a read error. The chain recombines TRBV9 with TRBJ2-5; tentative D call: TRBD1 (5 bases). Germline CDR1 reads SGDLS; CDR2 reads YYNGEE. CDR3 size: 15 residues. The CDR3: CASSVAHMGQETRYF. The DNA of the CDR3 is TGTGCCAGCAGCGTAGCTCATATGGGGCAAGAGACCCGGTACTTC.

This clonotype was counted between two and nine times. This chain uses TRBV29-1 with TRBJ2-1; D perhaps matches TRBD2 (6 bases). CDR1 and CDR2 from the germline V gene are SQVTM and ANQGSEA. This CDR3 contains 14 residues. Trimming removed 4 bases at V and 7 bases at J, with 17 bases between. Here the CDR3 reads CSVVRDGGTNEQFF. CDR3 sequence (DNA): TGCAGCGTTGTCCGGGACGGGGGTACAAATGAGCAGTTCTTC.

The chain combines TRBV5-5 with TRBJ2-1; the match to TRBD2 covers 8 bases. V shed 4 bases, J shed 2 bases, and the junction held 5 bases outside the gene matches. Germline V gene sequence: CDR1 SGHKS, CDR2 YYEKEE (reference sequence). The CDR3 sequence is 15 residues long. The CDR3 loop reads CASSLGRVTYNEQFF. The CDR3 region has the DNA TGTGCCAGCAGCCTCGGGAGGGTCACCTACAATGAGCAGTTCTTC.

The chain employs TRBV6-2 or TRBV6-3 and TRBJ2-7; the D is unclear. The germline gives CDR1 MNHEY, CDR2 SVGEGT. This CDR3 spans 12 amino acids. Deletions cut 5 bases from V and 2 bases from J, with 7 bases between. The CDR3, as DNA: TGTGCCAGCAGTCACCGCACCTACGAGCAGTACTTC. This gives the protein CASSHRTYEQYF.

Only a few counts were recorded for this clonotype. The chain has TRBV20-1 and TRBJ2-7; D is unresolved. This CDR3 comprises 12 residues. V lost 3 bases and J lost 3, with 9 bases in between. The germline CDR1 and CDR2 sequences are DFQATT and SNEGSKA (reference sequence). The CDR3 loop reads CSASSEGYEQYF. CDR3 coding DNA: TGCAGTGCTAGTTCGGAAGGCTACGAGCAGTACTTC.

V is TRBV27 and J is TRBJ1-1; TRBD1 aligns across 8 bases. Germline values: CDR1 MNHEY, CDR2 SMNVEV (reference sequence). This CDR3 contains 13 residues. The ends lost 7 bases at V and 6 bases at J; junction bases unmatched: 7. The CDR3 sequence: CASKRQGAAEAFF. CDR3 sequence (DNA): TGTGCCAGCAAACGTCAGGGGGCCGCTGAAGCTTTCTTT.

In this sample, this clonotype turned up many times. The CDR3 reads CSVGVGFYQETQYF. In DNA, the CDR3 is TGCAGCGTTGGGGTCGGCTTTTACCAAGAGACCCAGTACTTC. J is TRBJ2-5 and V is TRBV29-1; D ambiguous. Trimming cost V 4 bases and J 0 bases, with 12 bases left between them. The CDR3 is 14 amino acids. Germline CDR1 reads SQVTM; CDR2 reads ANQGSEA.

There are a few counts of this clonotype. This CDR3 reads CASSEYMADTYEQYF. In nucleotides, the CDR3 is TGTGCCAGCAGTGAATACATGGCGGACACCTACGAGCAGTACTTC. The V and J genes are TRBV2 and TRBJ2-7; D perhaps matches TRBD1 (5 bases). The germline CDR1 and CDR2 sequences are SNHLY and FYNNEI. CDR3 length: 15 residues. V lost 2 bases and J 2 bases, leaving 13 bases between the germline ends.

The chain employs TRBV6-4 and TRBJ2-2; TRBD1 matches at 7 bases. The CDR3 is made up of 18 amino acids. Germline loops: CDR1 MRHNA, CDR2 SNTAGT. V lost 5 bases to trimming and J lost 0 bases; unmatched junction nucleotides: 12. Here the CDR3 DNA reads TGTGCCAGCAGTCCTTCCCTCGGGCAGGGGGCGAACACCGGGGAGCTGTTTTTT. It yields the protein CASSPSLGQGANTGELFF.

The V call is TRBV5-1, the J call TRBJ2-1; no reliable D call. Trimming shortened V by 3 bases and J by 5 bases, and 12 bases separated the two germline ends. Per the germline V gene, CDR1 is SGHRS and CDR2 is YFSETQ. The CDR3 totals 14 residues. CDR3 bases: TGCGCCAGCAGCTGGCGGTACTCACACAATGAGCAGTTCTTC. Translated, it gives CASSWRYSHNEQFF.

V and J are TRBV2 and TRBJ2-3, with 8 bases fitting TRBD2. V lost 7 bases to trimming and J lost 2 bases; unmatched junction nucleotides: 5. CDR1 and CDR2 from the germline V gene are SNHLY and FYNNEI. The CDR3 consists of 14 residues. The CDR3 sequence: CASTGGDFTDTQYF. The CDR3 coding sequence is TGTGCCAGCACGGGAGGGGACTTCACAGATACGCAGTATTTT.

The chain's CDR3 is CSARGGTGAGANVLTF. CDR3 nucleotides: TGCAGTGCTAGAGGGGGGACAGGGGCTGGGGCCAACGTCCTGACTTTC. The V gene is TRBV20-1, the J gene TRBJ2-6, with 10 positions matching TRBD1. CDR3 size: 16 residues. Germline lookup yields CDR1 DFQATT and CDR2 SNEGSKA (reference sequence). Trimming at V came to 1 base and at J to 2 bases, leaving 2 bases not matched to a gene.

A few counts support this clonotype. The genes are TRBV5-1 and TRBJ2-7; unclear D gene. Trimming cost V 0 bases and J 4 bases, with 8 bases left between them. This CDR3 contains 13 residues. Germline lookup yields CDR1 SGHRS and CDR2 YFSETQ. The DNA for the CDR3 is TGCGCCAGCAGCTTGGCCCCTCCTTACGAGCAGTACTTC. Its translation is CASSLAPPYEQYF.

The V gene is TRBV7-9, the J gene TRBJ2-7; 11 bases are a match to TRBD2. V lost 3 bases, J lost 6 bases, and 7 bases stayed unmatched. This CDR3 region has 15 residues. Looked up from germline, CDR1 is SEHNR and CDR2 is FQNEAQ (reference sequence). CDR3 sequence: CASSFSGTSGLEQYF. DNA for the CDR3: TGTGCCAGCAGCTTTTCCGGGACTAGCGGCCTCGAGCAGTACTTC.

The chain uses TRBV20-1 and TRBJ2-3; 8 positions agree with TRBD2. Germline CDR1 is DFQATT and CDR2 is SNEGSKA (reference sequence). The CDR3 is 15 amino acids. The J segment lost 4 bases and the V segment lost 3 bases, leaving 9 bases of the junction unmatched. The CDR3 sequence: CSASKGLARPDTQYF. DNA of the CDR3: TGCAGTGCTAGTAAAGGACTAGCCCGCCCAGATACGCAGTATTTT.

The V call is TRBV12-3 or TRBV12-4, the J call TRBJ1-2; tentative D call: TRBD1 (5 bases). This CDR3 region has 15 residues. V was pared by 6 bases and J by 7 bases, with 21 bases between. The CDR3 spells CASSRNQAVQGGYTF. The CDR3 bases are TGTGCCAGCAGCCGTAATCAGGCAGTTCAGGGTGGCTACACCTTC.

This clonotype occurred a few times. The chain links TRBV10-3 to TRBJ2-5, with D perhaps given as TRBD1 or TRBD2 (5 bases each). The V end lost 4 bases, the J end lost 3 bases, and 18 bases lay between the germline ends. The CDR3 loop spans 16 amino acids. Germline loops: CDR1 ENHRY, CDR2 SYGVKD. Here the CDR3 reads CAISAGRARREETQYF. The CDR3 DNA reads as TGTGCCATCAGTGCAGGGCGGGCGAGACGGGAAGAGACCCAGTACTTC.

This clonotype was seen many times. The chain combines TRBV5-1 with TRBJ2-7; 10 nucleotides match TRBD2. Trimming took 0 bases from V and 2 from J; bases not matched to a gene: 2. The CDR3 is 15 residues long. The germline V gene has CDR1 SGHRS and CDR2 YFSETQ. CDR3 in amino acids: CASSLVSGRPYEQYF. Here the CDR3 DNA reads TGCGCCAGCAGCTTGGTTAGCGGGAGGCCCTACGAGCAGTACTTC.

This chain uses TRBV7-9 with TRBJ2-3; tentative D call: TRBD2 (6 bases). Trimming left V 5 bases short and J 5 bases short, with 17 bases between. The CDR3 consists of 15 residues. CDR1 SEHNR and CDR2 FQNEAQ come from the germline V gene (reference sequence). In DNA form, the CDR3 reads TGTGCCAGCAGCGGGCGGGACGGAGGACAAGATACGCAGTATTTT. This encodes CASSGRDGGQDTQYF.

This clonotype was seen a few times. This chain joins TRBV7-2 and TRBJ2-1; no definite D call. The ends were cut back, 4 bases at V and 4 bases at J, with 17 bases in the middle. Germline CDR1 and CDR2: SGHTA and FQGNSA. There are 16 residues in the CDR3. The CDR3 sequence is CASSSRASWGYNEQFF. Here the CDR3 DNA reads TGTGCCAGCAGCTCACGGGCCTCGTGGGGATACAATGAGCAGTTCTTC.